This is a list of T cell receptor beta chains from one sample in a study of PD-L1 blockade in urothelial cancer. Clones were sequenced by immunoSEQ multiplex PCR, and TCRdb holds only the in-frame ones, with some missing. The sample carries around 26,000 clones, 80% to 90% recorded once. This specimen was PBMCs, taken around atezolizumab (anti-PD-L1) treatment. These receptors all come from a man between 60 and 75 years old with urothelial cancer. Each CDR3 is given with its conserved first and last residue. The listing skips clone size in some rows; elsewhere it reads once, few, many or a size class.

CDR3aa,abundance,v_gene
CASSLQGRANTGELFF,NA,TRBV7-9
CSGGEPKNIQYF,NA,TRBV29-1
CASRAGRLTYEQYF,NA,TRBV7-8
CASSFGRNTYEQYF,once,TRBV27
CASSPSIMAYEQYF,NA,TRBV9
CASSPIARTGTYEQYF,once,TRBV11-2
CAGRQDYTGELFF,NA,TRBV11-2
CASSQESGTSGYNEQFF,NA,TRBV4-1
CASSVRGGETQYF,once,TRBV5-8
CASPDPVTGVTEAFF,NA,TRBV28
CASSLTTGRGYEQYF,once,TRBV5-1
CASSFLPQRTSGRSGELFF,NA,TRBV5-1
CASSSLLDREYNSPLHF,NA,TRBV28
CASSSGTGAGTGELFF,NA,TRBV7-7
CASRTRGQGRNYGYTF,NA,TRBV5-6
CSGDTGNTIYF,NA,TRBV29-1
CASSNSGSIGEQFF,NA,TRBV5-1
CASSANLRGRLAGQFF,NA,TRBV7-2
CASSMVGDSSYEQYF,once,TRBV19
CASSPFERYTQYF,NA,TRBV18
CAISSGGAEDTQYF,NA,TRBV10-3
CAISESGLAGVETGELFF,once,TRBV10-3
CASSYREAGELFF,NA,TRBV2
CASGLVQVPGFNQPQHF,few,TRBV12-5
CASSAGTANTEAFF,NA,TRBV5-1
CATSRDIAGGGETQYF,NA,TRBV15
CASSRDRDDNSPLHF,NA,TRBV10-2
CASTSGRTVETQYF,NA,TRBV6-6
CASSAARDRGHYSPLHF,NA,TRBV18